A selection of T cell receptor beta chains follows, all from one sample in a study of identical twins. TCRdb used MiXCR to reprocess the 5' RACE reads, holding one entry per CDR3 protein. The repertoire holds 450,000 to 600,000 distinct CDR3 sequences, with around 20% as singletons. The sample also formed part of further work on yellow fever vaccine responses in identical twins.

What was sequenced was CD4+ T cells sorted from blood. The source of these receptors is a woman aged 18-29 years in good health. Each CDR3 is given with its conserved first and last residue. Fields, in order: CDR3 length, D gene, V gene, J gene, clone size, CDR3 protein, CDR3 DNA. A D gene is named only where the DNA matches it firmly. Size values are once, few and many counts, or a class for expanded clones, and some rows have none.

16	TRBD2	TRBV5-1	TRBJ2-1	-	CASSLVSGGPYNEQFF	TGCGCCAGCAGCTTGGTTTCGGGAGGCCCATACAATGAGCAGTTCTTC
17	TRBD2	TRBV7-2	TRBJ2-2	few	CASSLWGLAGGTGELFF	TGTGCCAGCAGCTTATGGGGTCTAGCGGGGGGGACCGGGGAGCTGTTTTTT
13	-	TRBV11-2	TRBJ2-3	few	CASSFNSPDTQYF	TGTGCCAGCAGCTTCAATAGTCCGGATACGCAGTATTTT
14	-	TRBV7-8	TRBJ1-6	few	CASSPRGGISPLHF	TGTGCCAGCAGCCCCCGTGGAGGGATCTCACCCCTCCACTTT
15	-	TRBV7-9	TRBJ2-3	once	CASSRPTQSTDTQYF	TGTGCCAGCAGCCGACCGACCCAAAGCACAGATACGCAGTATTTT
16	TRBD1	TRBV24-1	TRBJ2-1	-	CATSDPGTGIDDEQFF	TGTGCCACCAGTGATCCCGGGACAGGGATCGACGATGAGCAGTTCTTC
16	-	TRBV7-3	TRBJ2-5	-	CASSLNAPTIQETQYF	TGTGCCAGCAGCTTAAACGCCCCCACTATCCAAGAGACCCAGTACTTC
16	TRBD2	TRBV20-1	TRBJ2-5	few	CSARDRGGLVQETQYF	TGCAGTGCTAGAGATCGGGGAGGGTTAGTGCAAGAGACCCAGTACTTC
12	-	TRBV9	TRBJ2-1	-	CASSPPGTEQFF	TGTGCCAGCAGCCCCCCCGGGACAGAGCAGTTCTTC
13	-	TRBV15	TRBJ2-5	-	CATSIPTRETQYF	TGTGCCACCAGCATCCCCACCCGAGAGACCCAGTACTTC
14	-	TRBV5-1	TRBJ1-4	-	CASSLREGNEKLFF	TGCGCCAGCAGCTTGAGGGAAGGCAATGAAAAACTGTTTTTT
16	-	TRBV7-2	TRBJ1-6	few	CASSFSRGNLNSPLHF	TGTGCCAGCAGCTTTAGCAGGGGAAATCTCAATTCACCCCTCCACTTT
15	TRBD1	TRBV6-1	TRBJ2-5	-	CASTHTGADQETQYF	TGTGCCAGTACTCATACAGGGGCCGACCAAGAGACCCAGTACTTC
14	-	TRBV9	TRBJ2-2	few	CASSVIGNTGELFF	TGTGCCAGCAGCGTAATTGGCAACACCGGGGAGCTGTTTTTT
14	-	TRBV27	TRBJ2-3	few	CASSLKGSRDTQYF	TGTGCCAGCAGTTTAAAGGGGTCCAGGGATACGCAGTATTTT
15	-	TRBV19	TRBJ2-2	-	CASKEQETRIGELFF	TGTGCCAGTAAAGAACAGGAAACTCGAATCGGGGAGCTGTTTTTT
15	TRBD2	TRBV15	TRBJ2-7	few	CATSRELAGKIEQYF	TGTGCCACCAGCAGAGAGCTAGCGGGAAAGATCGAGCAGTACTTC
15	-	TRBV14	TRBJ2-6	-	CASSQELTGANVLTF	TGTGCCAGCAGCCAAGAACTAACTGGGGCCAACGTCCTGACTTTC
14	TRBD1	TRBV25-1	TRBJ2-7	few	CASTQDRVMGEQYF	TGTGCCAGCACCCAAGACAGGGTAATGGGCGAGCAGTACTTC
16	TRBD2	TRBV7-8	TRBJ2-1	-	CASSLEGLAVGTEQFF	TGTGCCAGCAGCTTAGAAGGACTAGCGGTGGGCACCGAGCAGTTCTTC
15	-	TRBV12-3/TRBV12-4	TRBJ1-6	-	CASSLRGALGSPLHF	TGTGCCAGCAGTTTACGCGGGGCATTAGGTTCACCCCTCCACTTT
12	-	TRBV5-1	TRBJ2-3	medium-sized	CASSLDTDTQYF	TGTGCCAGCAGCTTAGACACAGATACGCAGTATTTT
15	TRBD2	TRBV7-8	TRBJ2-5	few	CASSRTSGYQETQYF	TGTGCCAGCAGCCGGACTAGCGGATACCAAGAGACCCAGTACTTC
15	-	TRBV11-2	TRBJ1-2	few	CASSLVGAANYGYTF	TGTGCCAGCAGCTTAGTGGGGGCAGCTAACTATGGCTACACCTTC